This entry features one T cell receptor beta chain sequence. Its antigen is unidentified. V gave up 5 bases and J gave up 3 bases; unmatched junction bases: 10. This CDR3 contains 16 residues. Germline CDR1 is SGHVS and CDR2 is FQNEAQ. The entry originates in a study of T cell responses to AZD1222 COVID-19 vaccine. Study conclusions and caveats: Spike-specific TCR breadth rose after two AZD1222 doses, and depth rose as well. Clonal diversity may have been underestimated, and the donors were mostly white British, with more females than males. Spike-wide vaccine-associated CD4 TCRs dominated at 160-218 and 743-854. Recipients of AZD1222 seropositive at baseline numbered only 6 or 7.

Assay: immunoSEQ multiplex PCR; the TCRdb copy retains only in-frame clones and omits some. The sample lists 80,000 or so clones, roughly 90% occurring once. The sequencing used peripheral blood, collected on day 0 of MenACWY control vaccination. This sequence was found in an adult in good health. This rearrangement joins TRBV7-8 to TRBJ2-3; TRBD1 agrees at 8 bases. The CDR3 DNA follows: TGTGCCAGCAGCAGAGAGACAGGGGAAGGGACAGATACGCAGTATTTT. It is translated as CASSRETGEGTDTQYF.